The 9 T cell receptor beta chains below come from one sample, sequenced in a study of T cell responses to AZD1222 COVID-19 vaccine. Only in-frame clones appear in the TCRdb table, and some are missing; sequencing was by immunoSEQ multiplex PCR. Of fewer than 100,000 clones in the sample, under 90% were seen once. Specimen: peripheral blood, collected 28 days after the second AZD1222 dose. The source of these receptors is an adult who received the AZD1222 COVID-19 vaccine.

J is TRBJ1-6 and V is TRBV5-1; possible D gene TRBD1, 5 bases. Germline CDR1 SGHRS, CDR2 YFSETQ. V dropped 3 bases and J dropped 8 bases, with 12 bases sitting between them. This CDR3 region has 14 residues. CDR3 loop: CASSWNMGDSPLHF. The CDR3 DNA sequence: TGCGCCAGCAGCTGGAATATGGGGGATTCACCCCTCCACTTT.

This chain joins TRBV7-2 and TRBJ2-1, with 12 bases matching TRBD2. The CDR3 extends over 15 amino acids. In germline, CDR1 is SGHTA, CDR2 FQGNSA. With V trimmed by 5 bases and J by 4 bases, 3 bases remained unmatched. CDR3 region: CASSASGGAYNEQFF. In nucleotides, the CDR3 is TGTGCCAGCAGCGCTAGCGGGGGGGCTTACAATGAGCAGTTCTTC.

Note on this clone: A read error may account for a junction end that differs from germline. The chain couples TRBV5-1 to TRBJ2-2, with D perhaps TRBD1 (5 bases). The germline V gene encodes CDR1 SGHRS and CDR2 YFSETQ. This CDR3 contains 14 residues. CDR3 residues: CASTGVLDTGELFF. The CDR3 nucleotides read TGCGCCAGCACTGGGGTATTGGACACTGGGGAGCTGTTTTTT.

This clone is a singleton in its sample. The chain combines TRBV9 with TRBJ1-3, with 7 bases identical to TRBD1. V shed 2 bases, J shed 0 bases, and the junction held 17 bases outside the gene matches. From germline, CDR1 is SGDLS and CDR2 YYNGEE. The CDR3 has 20 amino acids. The CDR3 region has the DNA TGTGCCAGCAGCGTCAGCTTAGGTGGACCGGGACAGCGCTCTGGAAACACCATATATTTT. This gives the protein CASSVSLGGPGQRSGNTIYF.

The chain recombines TRBV27 with TRBJ2-2; 7 nucleotides match TRBD2. The CDR3 loop spans 16 amino acids. Losses at the gene ends were 0 bases for V and 6 bases for J; bases not matched to a gene: 7. Germline CDR1 MNHEY, CDR2 SMNVEV (reference sequence). Here the CDR3 DNA reads TGTGCCAGCAGTTTATCTTTTCGACTAGCCGCCGGGGAGCTGTTTTTT. As protein: CASSLSFRLAAGELFF.

V gene TRBV9 combines with J gene TRBJ2-2; D call uncertain. Per the germline V gene, CDR1 is SGDLS and CDR2 is YYNGEE. The CDR3 is 15 amino acids. V lost 0 bases and J 2 bases, leaving 8 bases between the germline ends. The DNA for the CDR3 is TGTGCCAGCAGCGTAGACCCCGGTAACACCGGGGAGCTGTTTTTT. Translating it yields CASSVDPGNTGELFF.

V gene TRBV19 combines with J gene TRBJ2-7; 11 bases fit TRBD1. Looked up from germline, CDR1 is LNHDA and CDR2 is SQIVND (reference sequence). Trimming at V came to 5 bases and at J to 6 bases, leaving 6 bases not matched to a gene. The CDR3 runs 14 residues. The CDR3 DNA sequence: TGTGCCAGTAGTGCAACCGGGACAGGGGGCGAGCAGTACTTC. Encoded protein: CASSATGTGGEQYF. Using reference TRBV19 and TRBJ2-7 for the parts outside the CDR3, the full variable domain is DGGITQSPKYLFRKEGQNVTLSCEQNLNHDAMYWYRQDPGQGLRLIYYSQIVNDFQKGDIAEGYSVSREKKESFPLTVTSAQKNPTAFYLCASSATGTGGEQYFGPGTRLTVT.

The chain carries TRBV4-3 and TRBJ2-7; D gene unclear. Germline V CDR1 and CDR2: LGHNA, YSLEER. V was pared by 1 base and J by 3 bases, with 13 bases between. The CDR3 extends over 15 amino acids. The CDR3 spells CASSQGALLNYEQYF. The CDR3 DNA reads TGCGCCAGCAGCCAAGGGGCTCTCCTGAACTACGAGCAGTACTTC.

The table lists this clone with a few counts. The rearrangement links TRBV9 to TRBJ2-7, with TRBD1 matching over 8 bases. CDR3 length: 15 residues. CDR1 SGDLS and CDR2 YYNGEE come from the germline V gene. The trim removed 3 bases at V and 7 bases at J, leaving 12 bases unmatched. The CDR3, as DNA: TGTGCCAGCAGCGAGGGAGAGGACAGGGTCGGTGAGCAGTACTTC. Translating it yields CASSEGEDRVGEQYF.